The T cell receptor beta chain described here comes from a study of OX40 agonist ivuxolimab in advanced cancers. On the study more broadly: The dose-escalation cohort was about 87% male, with a mean age of 60 years, ranging roughly 20 to 90.

Study results and limitations: Among some nonresponders, normalized T-cell clonal expansion was also low. With doses of 0.1-3.0 mg/kg, partial responders showed among the lowest clonal expansion.

This clone was found once. No antigen is known for it. V was pared by 4 bases and J by 8 bases, with 9 bases of the junction left unmatched. The CDR3 length is 15 residues. Germline CDR1 SGHAT, CDR2 FQNNGV. Peripheral blood came from all dose cohorts at three timepoints. TCRdb keeps only in-frame clones here, not all; method: immunoSEQ multiplex PCR. This table has 40,000 to 50,000 clones, 88% appearing once. Material: CD4+ or CD8+ T cells sorted from blood, obtained in a trial of the OX40 agonist ivuxolimab. The TCR originated in an adult with an advanced solid tumor such as melanoma, head and neck, liver or kidney cancer. The chain has TRBV11-2 and TRBJ2-1; 9 bases align to TRBD2. CDR3: CASSYQGLAFHEQFF. CDR3 sequence (DNA): TGTGCCAGCAGCTATCAAGGACTAGCGTTCCATGAGCAGTTCTTC.